What follows are 17 T cell receptor beta chains derived from one specimen sequenced in a study of response to subunit inactivated influenza vaccine. TCRdb re-derived calls from the RT-PCR reads in MiXCR, one entry per CDR3 protein. The sample consists of over 300,000 distinct CDR3 sequences, 21% of them appearing once. Sequenced here: PBMCs from blood, sampled 21 months after vaccination. All receptors derive from a man between 50 and 69 years old who received an inactivated influenza vaccine.

This clonotype was recorded many times. This chain links TRBV20-1 with TRBJ2-2, with unresolved D. V lost 6 bases, J lost 2 bases, and 10 bases lay in between. The CDR3 has 13 residues. Germline assignment: CDR1 DFQATT and CDR2 SNEGSKA (reference sequence). Here the CDR3 DNA reads TGCAGTGCCCCTTACCCTAACACCGGGGAGCTGTTTTTT. Amino acid sequence: CSAPYPNTGELFF.

This sequence joins TRBV5-1 and TRBJ2-5; D is unresolved. V was cut by 0 bases and J by 0 bases, with 9 bases left in between. This CDR3 spans 15 amino acids. Germline CDR1 and CDR2: SGHRS and YFSETQ. The CDR3 loop reads CASSLGPSDQETQYF. CDR3 in DNA: TGCGCCAGCAGCTTGGGCCCCTCGGACCAAGAGACCCAGTACTTC.

The rearrangement uses TRBV4-1 and TRBJ2-1, with D uncertain. The CDR3 consists of 16 residues. Trimming removed 0 bases at V and 4 bases at J, with 13 bases between. Per germline, CDR1 MGHRA and CDR2 YSYEKL. The CDR3 reads CASSQEWAGSYNEQFF. CDR3 nucleotide sequence: TGCGCCAGCAGCCAAGAATGGGCCGGATCGTACAATGAGCAGTTCTTC.

This clonotype was counted ten times or more. The rearrangement joins TRBV19 to TRBJ1-1, with D possibly matching TRBD1 (6 bases). Germline V CDR1 and CDR2: LNHDA, SQIVND (reference sequence). The CDR3 covers 15 residues. Trimming left V 6 bases short and J 7 bases short, with 21 bases between. In DNA, the CDR3 is TGTGCCAGTAGGGATCAAGACAGGAACGATTTTGAAGCTTTCTTT. This encodes CASRDQDRNDFEAFF.

This chain joins TRBV28 and TRBJ1-1; D unresolved. Germline V gene lookup returns CDR1 MDHEN and CDR2 SYDVKM. Trimming removed 2 bases from V and 4 bases from J, with 8 bases in between. This CDR3 comprises 13 residues. For the CDR3, the DNA is TGTGCCAGCAGTTTAGTTTCGGCCACTGAAGCTTTCTTT. It encodes CASSLVSATEAFF.

For this clonotype: The conserved final phenylalanine or tryptophan is absent from the CDR3, which likely points to a read error. The genes are TRBV9 and TRBJ1-5, with TRBD1 as a possible D gene (5 bases). The CDR3 is made up of 15 amino acids. Between the trimmed V and J ends, which lost 0 bases and 4 bases, there was a span of 11 bases. Per the germline V gene, CDR1 is SGDLS and CDR2 is YYNGEE. The CDR3 nucleotides are TGTGCCAGCAGCGTAGGGCAGGGCGTGAATCAGCCCCAGCATTCT. Translated, it gives CASSVGQGVNQPQHS.

This chain links TRBV5-1 with TRBJ2-6, with TRBD1 matching over 11 bases. Looked up from germline, CDR1 is SGHRS and CDR2 is YFSETQ. V lost 0 bases, J lost 4 bases, and 6 bases stayed unmatched. The CDR3 has 18 amino acids. The CDR3 reads CASSLVGTGGSGANVLTF. In DNA, the CDR3 is TGCGCCAGCAGCTTGGTTGGGACAGGGGGTTCCGGGGCCAACGTCCTGACTTTC.

Turning to this clonotype: One end of the junction varies from germline; a read error may be responsible. The chain combines TRBV9 with TRBJ2-2; 7 bases map to TRBD1. Germline CDR1 SGDLS, CDR2 YYNGEE. The CDR3 extends over 14 amino acids. This CDR3 is CVSSVQGSTGELFF. DNA for the CDR3: TGTGTCAGCAGCGTACAGGGGTCCACCGGGGAGCTGTTTTTT. Using reference TRBV9 and TRBJ2-2 for the parts outside the CDR3, the full variable domain is DSGVTQTPKHLITATGQRVTLRCSPRSGDLSVYWYQQSLDQGLQFLIQYYNGEERAKGNILERFSAQQFPDLHSELNLSSLELGDSALYFCVSSVQGSTGELFFGEGSRLTVL.

V and J are TRBV3-1 and TRBJ2-3, with a tentative D call TRBD2 (6 bases). Germline-derived CDR1 and CDR2 are LGHDT and YNNKEL (reference sequence). V was cut by 3 bases and J by 6 bases, with 13 bases left in between. The CDR3 totals 14 residues. The CDR3 sequence is CASSHTGLGDTQYF. The CDR3 DNA sequence: TGTGCCAGCAGCCATACGGGACTTGGTGATACGCAGTATTTT.

This clonotype has ten or more counts. The V and J genes are TRBV20-1 and TRBJ2-5; D not certain. CDR3 size: 13 residues. Germline-derived CDR1 and CDR2 are DFQATT and SNEGSKA (reference sequence). The germline V and J ends were trimmed by 7 bases and 2 bases, with 14 bases remaining between them. As DNA, the CDR3 is TGCAGTGATACCAGGCAAGCACAAGAGACCCAGTACTTC. Translating gives CSDTRQAQETQYF.

This clonotype was detected only a few times. The chain uses TRBV30 and TRBJ1-2; D is ambiguous. The CDR3 extends over 12 amino acids. V lost 2 bases and J lost 8, with 12 bases in between. Germline V gene lookup returns CDR1 GTSNPN and CDR2 SVGIG (reference sequence). The CDR3 is CAWSLRVGGYTF. CDR3 nucleotides: TGTGCCTGGAGTTTGAGGGTTGGCGGCTACACCTTC.

This clonotype has just a few counts. V usage is TRBV11-2 and J usage is TRBJ2-1, with 9 bases that match TRBD1. The CDR3 covers 15 residues. Per germline, CDR1 SGHAT and CDR2 FQNNGV. Unmatched junction bases numbered 6, after V lost 5 bases and J lost 4 bases. The CDR3 spells CASSPAQGAYNEQFF. The CDR3 DNA reads as TGTGCCAGCAGCCCTGCACAGGGGGCGTACAATGAGCAGTTCTTC.

This clonotype was recorded at least ten times. The V call is TRBV12-3 or TRBV12-4, the J call TRBJ1-3; a possible D gene is TRBD1 (6 bases). V dropped 7 bases and J dropped 2 bases, with 15 bases sitting between them. The CDR3 totals 15 residues. In DNA form, the CDR3 reads TGTGCCAGCAACTCCAGAGGGGGTACTGGAAACACCATATATTTT. Residues: CASNSRGGTGNTIYF.

On this clonotype: A much larger clone lies a single base off, so this may be a read error. This chain links TRBV5-1 with TRBJ2-7; D unresolved. Looked up from germline, CDR1 is SGHRS and CDR2 is YFSETQ. V was clipped by 3 bases and J by 9 bases, with 13 bases between them. This CDR3 comprises 12 residues. This CDR3 is CASSSDEVAQYF. The CDR3 nucleotides read TGCGCCAGCAGCTCGGACGAAGTCGCGCAGTACTTC.

The table lists this clonotype with many counts. V gene TRBV28 combines with J gene TRBJ2-7; 8 bases agree with TRBD1. Germline trimming cut 5 bases from V and 6 bases from J; bases unmatched to any gene: 18. Per germline, CDR1 MDHEN and CDR2 SYDVKM. The CDR3 extends over 17 amino acids. DNA of the CDR3: TGTGCCAGCAGTCTCGACAGGGGCACGGGTGCGGCTTCCGAGCAGTACTTC. Encoded protein: CASSLDRGTGAASEQYF.

This clonotype has just a few counts. The V gene is TRBV7-9, the J gene TRBJ2-1; 8 nucleotides line up with TRBD1. Looked up from germline, CDR1 is SEHNR and CDR2 is FQNEAQ (reference sequence). The CDR3 is 16 amino acids. V shed 4 bases and J 5 bases; nucleotides not matched to a gene: 10. CDR3 amino acids: CASSSDRGARNNEQFF. CDR3 bases: TGTGCCAGCAGCTCCGACAGGGGAGCACGGAACAATGAGCAGTTCTTC.

The sample holds a few counts of this clonotype. The chain combines TRBV5-1 with TRBJ2-1, with 14 bases matching TRBD2. Germline trimming cut 7 bases from V and 9 bases from J; bases unmatched to any gene: 3. CDR1 and CDR2 from the germline V gene are SGHRS and YFSETQ. The CDR3 covers 13 residues. This CDR3 reads CASGTSGSLEQFF. The CDR3, as DNA: TGCGCCAGCGGGACTAGCGGGAGCCTTGAGCAGTTCTTC. The full variable domain, in which reference TRBV5-1 and TRBJ2-1 provide the parts outside the CDR3, is KAGVTQTPRYLIKTRGQQVTLSCSPISGHRSVSWYQQTPGQGLQFLFEYFSETQRNKGNFPGRFSGRQFSNSRSEMNVSTLELGDSALYLCASGTSGSLEQFFGPGTRLTVL.